This entry describes one T cell receptor beta chain. Its antigen is unknown. In each case, RNA was isolated and then reverse transcribed into cDNA as the sequencing template. TCRdb's copy holds only in-frame clones and misses some; the assay was immunoSEQ multiplex PCR. The data contain a few thousand clones, around 68% of them singletons. This specimen belongs to a study of CD8+ T cells in alopecia areata. The CDR3 spans 14 residues. V was shortened by 4 bases and J by 0 bases, with 10 bases between the two germline ends. In germline, CDR1 is SGHRS, CDR2 YFSETQ. Study conclusions and caveats: Across lesional scalp, and particularly alopecia totalis/universalis, clonality surpassed that of normal scalp. Whereas mice showed it more clearly, TCR sharing across patients was murkier, possibly because of HLA. Scalp sample sequencing also detects resident alphabeta T cells of normal skin.

The receptor was derived from a human donor in good health. The gene calls are TRBV5-1 and TRBJ1-1; D is unresolved. Sequencing was done on a sample of skin. In nucleotides, the CDR3 is TGCGCCAGCAGCCCGACAACTTTGAACACTGAAGCTTTCTTT. Its translation is CASSPTTLNTEAFF.